Sequencing of this T cell receptor (beta chain) was carried out in a study of PD-1 blockade in mismatch repair-deficient tumors (TCRdb year 2017). At the level of the whole study: Between late 2013 and 2016, the trial enrolled 75 to 95 consecutive patients with approximately 13 types of mismatch repair-deficient cancer, all of whom had received prior treatment and were progressing. Tumor-associated T cell clones in the peripheral blood of patients responding to PD-1 blockade were tracked using deep sequencing of TCR CDR3 regions.

The investigation overall reported the following: Rapid expansion after pembrolizumab followed by contraction, generally before radiologic responses, was shown by tumor-resident clones, which were often undetectable in blood before treatment.

Mismatch repair deficiency in every enrolled patient was established by polymerase chain reaction or immunohistochemistry. A few patients who responded to pembrolizumab therapy underwent TCR sequencing. The phase II trial prospectively evaluated PD-1 blockade with pembrolizumab in advanced mismatch repair-deficient cancers, independent of tissue of origin. Serial peripheral blood T cell samples were collected before and at multiple times after starting PD-1 blockade. Blood sampling time points were reported as weeks after the first dose of pembrolizumab. Unmatched junction bases come to 9, with V trimmed by 5 bases and J by 3 bases. From the cysteine through the phenylalanine, the CDR3 covers 15 amino acids. The retained sequence is limited to the CDR3, 45 bases, with the frame set at the first base. CDR1 is given as SGHKS and CDR2 as YYEKEE, both from the germline V gene (reference sequence). Preparation of the library involved the immunoSEQ multiplex PCR assay. TCRdb obtained this table from immuneACCESS and retained in-frame rearrangements with V and J assigned. These tables miss some clones; where compared with another copy, unresolved V genes account for less than half of the shortfall, and the remainder is unexplained. The sample table lists some 51,000 clones, over 75% of them with a count of one. About 8% of the sample lies in the top ten.

This clone was seen only a few times. Its antigen is not yet known. No much larger clone is present one base from it, and per-base qualities are unavailable. The chain uses TRBV5-5 and TRBJ1-2; 8 middle bases align to TRBD1. The TCR was taken from an adult with mismatch repair-deficient cancer. The sequences come from peripheral blood, collected about 4.5 months after starting pembrolizumab. CDR3 region: CASSNRTGTDYGYTF. The nucleotide sequence reads TGTGCCAGCAGTAATCGGACAGGGACAGACTATGGCTACACCTTC.